Below, 25 T cell receptor beta chains from the same sample are listed, as sequenced in a study of OX40 agonist ivuxolimab in advanced cancers. The data were produced by immunoSEQ multiplex PCR, yet TCRdb's version contains in-frame clones alone and is incomplete. In the table there are approximately 74,000 clones, 80% to 95% of which are singletons. The specimen was CD4+ or CD8+ T cells sorted from blood, collected in a trial of the OX40 agonist ivuxolimab. These receptors came from an adult with an advanced solid tumor such as melanoma, head and neck, liver or kidney cancer.

V usage is TRBV6-1 and J usage is TRBJ2-7; D not resolved. Trimming pared 6 bases from V and 2 bases from J, leaving 11 bases between. CDR3 size: 13 residues. CDR1 MNHNS and CDR2 SASEGT come from the germline V gene. CDR3 amino acids: CASSPTTTYEQYF. DNA for the CDR3: TGTGCCAGCAGCCCCACTACGACCTACGAGCAGTACTTC.

The chain joins TRBV5-6 to TRBJ1-2, with 7 bases identical to TRBD1. CDR1 and CDR2 (germline): SGHDT, YYEEEE. The CDR3 spans 15 residues. Trimming took 4 bases from V and 7 from J; bases not matched to a gene: 13. The CDR3 DNA reads as TGTGCCAGCAGCCCCAGGGGGGAAATGGCTAGTGGCTACACCTTC. Its protein product is CASSPRGEMASGYTF. The entire variable domain, with the rest obtained from reference TRBV5-6 and TRBJ1-2, is as follows: DAGVTQSPTHLIKTRGQQVTLRCSPKSGHDTVSWYQQALGQGPQFIFQYYEEEERQRGNFPDRFSGHQFPNYSSELNVNALLLGDSALYLCASSPRGEMASGYTFGSGTRLTVV.

J is TRBJ2-7 and V is TRBV4-3; D is perhaps TRBD1 (6 bases). Germline CDR1 is LGHNA and CDR2 is YSLEER. The V end was cut by 2 bases, the J end by 3 bases, with 14 bases between. This CDR3 region has 15 residues. In DNA form, the CDR3 reads TGCGCCAGCAGCCAACCTGGACAGAGGATCTACGAGCAGTACTTC. As protein: CASSQPGQRIYEQYF.

This clone was seen a single time. One end of the junction varies from germline; a read error may be responsible. The chain is built from TRBV7-7 and TRBJ2-3; D is unclear. The CDR3 length is 13 residues. CDR1 and CDR2 (germline): SSHAT, FNYEAQ (reference sequence). The CDR3 loop reads CASSLYDTDTQYF. The CDR3 DNA reads as TGTGCTAGCAGCTTATATGACACAGATACGCAGTATTTT.

J is TRBJ2-7 and V is TRBV11-2; D uncertain. Germline V gives CDR1 SGHAT, CDR2 FQNNGV. V was pared by 2 bases and J by 2 bases, with 13 bases between. There are 15 residues in the CDR3. The CDR3 sequence: CASSLSRYSTYEQYF. DNA for the CDR3: TGTGCCAGCAGCTTATCTCGGTACAGCACCTACGAGCAGTACTTC.

J is TRBJ1-5 and V is TRBV6-1; a weak D match, TRBD1 (5 bases). V was trimmed by 2 bases and J by 3 bases, leaving 14 bases between them. Germline lookup yields CDR1 MNHNS and CDR2 SASEGT. The CDR3 is 16 residues long. CDR3 sequence reads: CASSEWGGGDNQPQHF. The CDR3 DNA is TGTGCCAGCAGTGAATGGGGTGGAGGGGACAATCAGCCCCAGCATTTT.

The rearrangement links TRBV27 to TRBJ1-1; D uncertain. CDR3 length equals 15 residues. The V end lost 5 bases, the J end lost 4 bases, and 17 bases lay between the germline ends. The germline gives CDR1 MNHEY, CDR2 SMNVEV (reference sequence). In DNA, the CDR3 is TGTGCCAGCAGTCCCCTAGAGTCCCTGGGCACTGAAGCTTTCTTT. Protein product: CASSPLESLGTEAFF.

The chain has TRBV7-9 and TRBJ2-1; 9 bases match TRBD1. Germline V lookup: CDR1 SEHNR, CDR2 FQNEAQ (reference sequence). V was pared by 5 bases and J by 5 bases, with 7 bases of the junction left unmatched. The CDR3 is made up of 15 amino acids. The CDR3 loop is CASSPGQGWDNEQFF. CDR3 DNA: TGTGCCAGCAGCCCGGGACAGGGATGGGACAATGAGCAGTTCTTC.

The chain joins TRBV28 to TRBJ1-2; D call uncertain. Trimming took 5 bases from V and 0 from J, leaving 10 bases between them. Germline-derived CDR1 and CDR2 are MDHEN and SYDVKM. This CDR3 is built from 14 residues. CDR3 coding DNA: TGTGCCAGCAGTCCCTTAGGGTCTAACTATGGCTACACCTTC. This encodes CASSPLGSNYGYTF.

The rearrangement joins TRBV4-1 to TRBJ2-7; D is unclear. Germline V gives CDR1 MGHRA, CDR2 YSYEKL. V dropped 1 base and J dropped 2 bases, with 6 bases sitting between them. CDR3 length: 13 residues. CDR3 DNA: TGCGCCAGCAGCCAAGGCCGCGCCTACGAGCAGTACTTC. This gives the protein CASSQGRAYEQYF.

The CDR3 DNA is TGTGCCAGCAGTCCCAATTGGTGGCAGGGGGATCAGCCCCAGCATTTT. It yields the protein CASSPNWWQGDQPQHF. The gene calls are TRBV27 and TRBJ1-5, with 7 nucleotides matching TRBD1. Germline CDR1 is MNHEY and CDR2 is SMNVEV (reference sequence). After removal of 5 bases from V and 5 bases from J, the junction contained 12 bases not matched to a gene. The CDR3 has 16 amino acids.

V gene TRBV9 combines with J gene TRBJ2-1; 8 nucleotides line up with TRBD2. The CDR3 loop spans 15 amino acids. CDR1 SGDLS and CDR2 YYNGEE come from the germline V gene. Unmatched junction bases numbered 3, after V lost 4 bases and J lost 0 bases. The CDR3 loop reads CASSTSGASYNEQFF. In DNA, the CDR3 is TGTGCCAGCAGCACTAGCGGAGCCTCCTACAATGAGCAGTTCTTC.

The gene calls are TRBV28 and TRBJ1-5; D call uncertain. The CDR3 covers 14 residues. CDR1 is MDHEN, CDR2 SYDVKM, per germline. V was trimmed by 5 bases and J by 4 bases, leaving 12 bases between them. For the CDR3, the DNA is TGTGCCAGCAGTCCCTGGAGAGGAAATCAGCCCCAGCATTTT. The encoded protein is CASSPWRGNQPQHF.

CDR3 nucleotide sequence: TGTGCCAGCAGTTTATCTAGCGGGAGGAGAAATGAGCAGTTCTTC. This codes for CASSLSSGRRNEQFF. The chain has TRBV27 and TRBJ2-1, with 10 bases fitting TRBD2. Germline V gene data show CDR1 as MNHEY and CDR2 as SMNVEV (reference sequence). The CDR3 is 15 residues long. With V trimmed by 0 bases and J by 7 bases, 3 bases remained unmatched.

This chain links TRBV11-2 with TRBJ2-5; D uncertain. V was clipped by 4 bases and J by 2 bases, with 17 bases between them. CDR3 length: 16 amino acids. Germline V lookup: CDR1 SGHAT, CDR2 FQNNGV. CDR3 amino acids: CASSSWSLGPQETQYF. The CDR3 bases are TGTGCCAGCAGCTCGTGGTCACTCGGGCCACAAGAGACCCAGTACTTC. Looking up the rest from reference TRBV11-2 and TRBJ2-5 gives the full variable domain: EAGVAQSPRYKIIEKRQSVAFWCNPISGHATLYWYQQILGQGPKLLIQFQNNGVVDDSQLPKDRFSAERLKGVDSTLKIQPAKLEDSAVYLCASSSWSLGPQETQYFGPGTRLLVL.

The CDR3 is CASSLEDYAYEQYF. The CDR3 nucleotides are TGTGCCAGCAGCTTGGAGGACTACGCCTACGAGCAGTACTTC. J is TRBJ2-7 and V is TRBV5-6; tentatively, D is TRBD2 (6 bases). The CDR3 contains 14 residues. The V end lost 0 bases, the J end lost 2 bases, and 9 bases lay between the germline ends. The germline CDR1 and CDR2 sequences are SGHDT and YYEEEE.

The chain combines TRBV19 with TRBJ2-1; tentative D call: TRBD1 (5 bases). CDR1 is LNHDA, CDR2 SQIVND, per germline (reference sequence). V lost 7 bases and J 8 bases, leaving 18 bases between the germline ends. The CDR3 runs to 14 residues. The CDR3 sequence is CASTRQGYIDEQFF. The CDR3 DNA follows: TGTGCCAGTACCCGGCAGGGTTATATCGATGAGCAGTTCTTC.

V gene TRBV4-1 combines with J gene TRBJ2-7; D may be TRBD1 (6 bases). This CDR3 spans 15 amino acids. Germline-derived CDR1 and CDR2 are MGHRA and YSYEKL. The V end lost 4 bases, the J end lost 2 bases, and 15 bases lay between the germline ends. The CDR3 spells CASSRNRDTTYEQYF. The CDR3 nucleotides read TGCGCCAGCAGCCGCAATAGGGACACGACCTACGAGCAGTACTTC.

The V gene is TRBV7-8, the J gene TRBJ1-3; unclear D gene. The CDR3 has 17 residues. Trimming took off 5 bases at V and 2 bases at J, with 19 bases between the two ends. CDR1 is SGHVS, CDR2 FQNEAQ, per germline. The CDR3 DNA is TGTGCCAGCAGCGACGGGTGGAACACAGAGACTGGAAACACCATATATTTT. It codes for CASSDGWNTETGNTIYF.

The chain links TRBV9 to TRBJ1-2; D not resolved. Germline values: CDR1 SGDLS, CDR2 YYNGEE. CDR3 size: 13 residues. V lost 3 bases to trimming and J lost 8 bases, with 14 bases between them. The CDR3 sequence is CASSAQLATGYTF. DNA for the CDR3: TGTGCCAGCAGCGCTCAGCTTGCGACGGGCTACACCTTC.

The V gene is TRBV6-1, the J gene TRBJ1-4; TRBD1 agrees at 10 bases. This CDR3 is built from 16 residues. V trimming: 1 base; J trimming: 4 bases; junction bases outside the gene matches: 3. The V gene's germline CDR1 is MNHNS and CDR2 SASEGT. CDR3: CASSEGQGALNEKLFF. CDR3 DNA sequence: TGTGCCAGCAGTGAAGGACAGGGGGCTCTTAATGAAAAACTGTTTTTT.

The rearrangement uses TRBV28 and TRBJ1-1, with D possibly being TRBD1 (5 bases). The germline CDR1 and CDR2 sequences are MDHEN and SYDVKM. V dropped 4 bases and J dropped 0 bases, with 12 bases sitting between them. The CDR3 extends over 15 amino acids. CDR3 DNA: TGTGCCAGCAGTTCTGCGACAGTTATGAACACTGAAGCTTTCTTT. Translating gives CASSSATVMNTEAFF.

This chain joins TRBV10-3 and TRBJ2-2; D is ambiguous. Germline lookup yields CDR1 ENHRY and CDR2 SYGVKD. The V gene lost 8 bases and the J gene lost 2 bases, with 3 bases spanning the gap. CDR3 size: 11 residues. CDR3 in amino acids: CAILNTGELFF. The CDR3 DNA reads TGTGCCATCCTAAACACCGGGGAGCTGTTTTTT.

This clone was found a few times. The CDR3, as DNA: TGTGCCAGCGGTCCAGGGAGTACTGAAGCTTTCTTT. This gives the protein CASGPGSTEAFF. V and J are TRBV25-1 and TRBJ1-1, with a weak D call TRBD1 (5 bases). Germline CDR1 and CDR2: MGHDK and SYGVNS. Trimming left V 8 bases short and J 5 bases short, with 12 bases between. This CDR3 comprises 12 residues.

This chain uses TRBV4-1 with TRBJ2-1; D possibly corresponds to TRBD2 (5 bases). Germline CDR1 MGHRA, CDR2 YSYEKL. V gave up 1 base and J gave up 8 bases, with 15 bases separating them. The CDR3 has 15 residues. The CDR3 DNA reads as TGCGCCAGCAGCCAAGTGGCGCGGGTGATCGATGAGCAGTTCTTC. Protein sequence: CASSQVARVIDEQFF.